Listed below are T cell receptor beta chains from one sample, sequenced in a study of Graves' ophthalmopathy and Graves' hyperthyroidism. MiXCR, applied by TCRdb to the multiplex PCR reads, yields one record per CDR3 protein. Among about 590,000 distinct CDR3 sequences listed, about 40% were seen once. Material for sequencing was peripheral blood or thyroid tissue (not recorded which). These receptors originate from an adult man with Graves' hyperthyroidism. The CDR3 runs from the conserved cysteine through the conserved F or W. D genes are given only for firm matches. Some rows have no size entry. The others give once, few or many, or a class for an expanded clone.

D gene,V gene,J gene,clone size,CDR3 DNA,CDR3 protein
.,TRBV7-3,TRBJ1-2,.,TGTGCCAGCAGCTTATCACCCCTGGGCTACACCTTC,CASSLSPLGYTF
.,TRBV19,TRBJ2-7,many,TGTGCCAGTAGTATATCCAGGACCTCCTACGAGCAGTACTTC,CASSISRTSYEQYF
.,TRBV29-1,TRBJ1-2,.,TGCAGCGTTGGGGGGGGTGGCTACACCTTC,CSVGGGGYTF
.,TRBV29-1,TRBJ2-5,.,TGCAGCTTACGCAGAAACCAAGAGACCCAGTACTTC,CSLRRNQETQYF
TRBD1,TRBV12-3/TRBV12-4,TRBJ1-5,.,TGTGCCAGCAGCGAGACAGGGGGTATCGATCGGCCCCAGCATTTT,CASSETGGIDRPQHF
.,TRBV7-9,TRBJ2-3,.,TGTGCCAGCAGCTTGGGTCTCGAGGCAGATACGCAGTATTTT,CASSLGLEADTQYF
TRBD2,TRBV11-2,TRBJ2-5,many,TGTGCCAGCAGCAACGGGGGGTTAGCAGAGACCCAGTACTTC,CASSNGGLAETQYF
TRBD1,TRBV19,TRBJ1-5,many,TGTGCCAGTAACATAGACAGGGGAAGGCAGCCCCAGCATTTT,CASNIDRGRQPQHF
.,TRBV6-5,TRBJ2-7,many,TGTGCCAGCACGACTAGTTCGGGGGCCTACGAGCAGTACTTC,CASTTSSGAYEQYF
.,TRBV7-8,TRBJ1-6,many,TGTGCCAGCAGAGGGCCCAGGGACTCACCCCTCCACTTT,CASRGPRDSPLHF
.,TRBV2,TRBJ1-3,.,TGTGCCAGCAGTGAGCAGGAATACACCATATATTTT,CASSEQEYTIYF
TRBD2,TRBV10-3,TRBJ2-7,.,TGTGCCATCAGTGAGGATTCGGGGGGGGAGCAGTACTTC,CAISEDSGGEQYF
.,TRBV19,TRBJ1-1,few,TGTGCCAGTAGTATATTTGGGGCTGAAGCTTTCTTT,CASSIFGAEAFF
.,TRBV5-1,TRBJ2-5,.,TGCGCCAGCAGCTCGAAGGACAGTACCCTCCAAGAGACCCAGTACTTC,CASSSKDSTLQETQYF
TRBD1,TRBV12-3/TRBV12-4,TRBJ1-1,few,TGTGCCAGCAGTTTACGAGGGGGCGAAACTGAAGCTTTCTTT,CASSLRGGETEAFF
.,TRBV29-1,TRBJ1-2,.,TGCAGCTCTACTAGCGGGACAATGACAGACACTAACTATGGCTACACCTTC,CSSTSGTMTDTNYGYTF
.,TRBV20-1,TRBJ1-4,.,TGCAGTGCCAGCAGAGGGGTCGGTGAAAAACTGTTTTTT,CSASRGVGEKLFF
TRBD2,TRBV7-8,TRBJ2-1,once,TGTGCCAGCAGCCAACCGGGACTAGCGGACACCAATGAGCAGCTCTTC,CASSQPGLADTNEQLF
TRBD1,TRBV2,TRBJ1-1,many,TGTGCCAGCAGTGACCCAGGGGGGGCTGACACTGAAGCTTTCTTT,CASSDPGGADTEAFF
.,TRBV30,TRBJ1-1,.,TGTGCCTGGAGTGGAGTCGGGGCGAGAGGAGCTTTCTTT,CAWSGVGARGAFF
.,TRBV6-1,TRBJ1-5,.,TGTGCCAGCAGTAGTGAGGGAGGTCGCAATCAGCCCCAGCATTTT,CASSSEGGRNQPQHF
.,TRBV12-3/TRBV12-4,TRBJ1-1,many,TGTGCCAGCAGTACCGTTTGGAACACTGAAGCTTTCTTT,CASSTVWNTEAFF
TRBD1,TRBV27,TRBJ1-2,few,TGTGCCAGCAGTTTAGCCTCCCAGGGGGCAGGCTATGGCTACACCTTC,CASSLASQGAGYGYTF
.,TRBV7-3,TRBJ2-7,many,TGTGCCAGCAGTTACGGGGGAGACAGGGCCTACGAGCAGTACTTC,CASSYGGDRAYEQYF
.,TRBV3-1,TRBJ2-7,many,TGTGCCAGCAGCCCCGCCTGGGGCGAGCAGTACTTC,CASSPAWGEQYF
TRBD2,TRBV19,TRBJ2-1,.,TGTGCCAGTAGTATGCTCAGGGGGACTAGCGGAAACAATGAGCAGTTCTTC,CASSMLRGTSGNNEQFF
TRBD1,TRBV7-9,TRBJ2-7,.,TGTGCCAGCAGTTGGACAGGGGCTGGGGTCGAGCAGTGCTTC,CASSWTGAGVEQCF
.,TRBV5-8,TRBJ2-7,many,TGTGCCAGCAGCTTGGAAAGTAGCTCCTACGAGCAGTACTTC,CASSLESSSYEQYF
TRBD2,TRBV5-1,TRBJ2-3,.,TGCGCCAGCACGAGCGGGGGTGCAGATACGCAGTATTTT,CASTSGGADTQYF
.,TRBV7-9,TRBJ2-1,.,TGTGCCAGCAGCTTAGCGCTGGGGGGCCTTCCTCGTCCCAATGAGCAGTTCTTC,CASSLALGGLPRPNEQFF
.,TRBV7-2,TRBJ2-2,many,TGTGCCAGCAGCTTAGTCGGGAGAGGGGAGCTGTTTTTT,CASSLVGRGELFF
.,TRBV7-9,TRBJ2-7,many,TGTGCCAGCGGAAGTACGGATTACGAGCAGTACTTC,CASGSTDYEQYF
TRBD2,TRBV15,TRBJ2-1,.,TGTGCCACCAGCAGTACCGGGACTAGCGGGAGGGCCGCTATATCCAATGAGCAGTTCTTC,CATSSTGTSGRAAISNEQFF
TRBD1,TRBV20-1,TRBJ2-1,.,TGCAGTGCTGGAGGACAGGCAGGGGTGAAGTTCTTC,CSAGGQAGVKFF
TRBD2,TRBV10-2,TRBJ2-7,.,TGCGCCACGGGACTAGGCCGATACGAGCAGTACTTC,CATGLGRYEQYF
TRBD2,TRBV5-6,TRBJ2-2,.,TGTGCCAGCAGCTGGGGACTAGCGGGAGGGAATACCGGGGAGCTGTTTTTT,CASSWGLAGGNTGELFF
.,TRBV29-1,TRBJ2-1,.,TGCAGCGTTGACGACAATGAGCAGTTCTTC,CSVDDNEQFF
.,TRBV13,TRBJ1-1,.,TGTGCCAGCAGCTTAGGCTGCACTGAAGCTTTCTTT,CASSLGCTEAFF
.,TRBV5-1,TRBJ1-1,many,TGCGCCAGCAGCCCGCGTACAAGTCGGGGGGACACTGAAGCTTTCTTT,CASSPRTSRGDTEAFF
TRBD1,TRBV29-1,TRBJ2-5,.,TGCAGCTTACGGGGACAGATTGGGGAGACCCAGTACTTC,CSLRGQIGETQYF
.,TRBV7-2,TRBJ2-7,many,TGTGCCAGCAGCTTAGACCGCTCCTACGAGCAGTACTTC,CASSLDRSYEQYF
.,TRBV6-1,TRBJ2-5,.,TGTGCCAGCAGTTATGGGAGGGAGACCCAGTACTTC,CASSYGRETQYF
TRBD1,TRBV29-1,TRBJ1-2,once,TGCAGCGTTGAGACAGGGGCAGGTGGCTACACCTTC,CSVETGAGGYTF
TRBD1,TRBV7-8,TRBJ2-3,.,TGTGCCAGCAGCTTGGCGGGACAGGGGGCACCAGATACGCAGTATTTT,CASSLAGQGAPDTQYF
TRBD1,TRBV7-2,TRBJ2-5,.,TGTGCCAGCAGCTTAGGAGGGACAGGGGCGGGAGAGACCCAGTACTTC,CASSLGGTGAGETQYF
.,TRBV7-2,TRBJ1-2,few,TGTGCCAGCAGCTTAGTTTCAGCCGGAGAATTTGGCTACACCTTC,CASSLVSAGEFGYTF
.,TRBV29-1,TRBJ1-3,many,TGCAGCGTTGCGGGCCAGGCTGCTGGAAACACCATATATTTT,CSVAGQAAGNTIYF
.,TRBV29-1,TRBJ2-3,.,TGCAGCGTGAGGTGGGGACCGATAAACACAGATACGCAGTATTTT,CSVRWGPINTDTQYF
.,TRBV11-2,TRBJ2-7,many,TGTGCCAGCTCCGTGGGGAGGGGGGAAAGCTACGAGCAGTACTTC,CASSVGRGESYEQYF
TRBD1,TRBV7-2,TRBJ1-2,.,TGTGCCAGCAGCCCCCGGGACAGTATCAAGTATGGCTACACCTTC,CASSPRDSIKYGYTF
.,TRBV4-1,TRBJ1-4,.,TGCGCCAGCAGCCCGTTCAGGGTGACTAATGAAAAACTGTTTTTT,CASSPFRVTNEKLFF
.,TRBV27,TRBJ1-2,many,TGTGCCAGCAGTTCGGAAAGGCGGCACGGTTATACCTTC,CASSSERRHGYTF
.,TRBV5-1,TRBJ2-7,many,TGCGCCAGCAGCTTGGGACTAGTCCTCTACGAGCAGTACTTC,CASSLGLVLYEQYF
.,TRBV7-9,TRBJ2-3,few,TGTGCCAGCAGCTTAAGTTTGCGGGCCCGGACGTCCGCGATGGATACGCAGTATTTT,CASSLSLRARTSAMDTQYF
TRBD2,TRBV27,TRBJ2-5,.,TGTGCCAGCAGGCTAGAGGGACTAGCGGAAGTCGGGACCCAGTACTTC,CASRLEGLAEVGTQYF
TRBD2,TRBV29-1,TRBJ2-5,many,TGCAGCGTTCAGGGGTTAGCGGGGGGGACGCAAGAGACCCAGTACTTC,CSVQGLAGGTQETQYF
TRBD2,TRBV2,TRBJ2-7,many,TGTGCCAGCAGTGAAGTGTTTCGGGGGGGGTACGAGCAGTACTTC,CASSEVFRGGYEQYF
.,TRBV10-3,TRBJ1-1,many,TGTGCCATCAGTGTCGATGGTGAAGCTTTCTTT,CAISVDGEAFF
.,TRBV5-1,TRBJ2-5,many,TGCGCCAGCAGCTCCTTTTCAGGGTTACAAGAGACCCAGTACTTC,CASSSFSGLQETQYF